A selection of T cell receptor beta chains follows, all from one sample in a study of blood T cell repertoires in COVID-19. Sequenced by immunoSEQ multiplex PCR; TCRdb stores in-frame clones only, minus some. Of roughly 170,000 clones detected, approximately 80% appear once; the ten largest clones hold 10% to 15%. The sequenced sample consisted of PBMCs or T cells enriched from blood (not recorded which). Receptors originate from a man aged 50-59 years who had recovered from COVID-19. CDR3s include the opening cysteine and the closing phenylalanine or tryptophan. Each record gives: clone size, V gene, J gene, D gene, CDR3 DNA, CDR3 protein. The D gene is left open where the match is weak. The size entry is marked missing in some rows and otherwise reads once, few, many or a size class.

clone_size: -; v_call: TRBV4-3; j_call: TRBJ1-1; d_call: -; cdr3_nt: TGCGCCAGCAGCCACCCCGACAGAAACACTGAAGCTTTCTTT; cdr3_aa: CASSHPDRNTEAFF
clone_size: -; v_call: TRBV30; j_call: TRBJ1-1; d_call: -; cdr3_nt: TGTGCCTGGACCCAGGACAGAAGGAACACTGAAGCTTTCTTT; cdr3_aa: CAWTQDRRNTEAFF
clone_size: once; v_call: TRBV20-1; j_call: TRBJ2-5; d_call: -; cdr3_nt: TGCAGTGCTAAACTAGAGACCCAGTACTTC; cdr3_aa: CSAKLETQYF
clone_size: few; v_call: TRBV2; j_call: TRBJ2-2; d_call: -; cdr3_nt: TGTGCCAGCCAACAAGGGACTCCGAACACCGGGGAGCTGTTTTTT; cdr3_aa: CASQQGTPNTGELFF
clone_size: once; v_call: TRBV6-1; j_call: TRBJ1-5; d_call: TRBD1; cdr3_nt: TGTGCCAGCAGTGAAGTCCCCTCCAGGGGGTCTTCTAGCAATCAGCCCCAGCATTTT; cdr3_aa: CASSEVPSRGSSSNQPQHF
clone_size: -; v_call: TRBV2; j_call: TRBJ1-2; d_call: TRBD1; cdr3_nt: TGTGCCAGCAGTCAAAGACAGGGAGGAAAAGGCTACACCTTC; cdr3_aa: CASSQRQGGKGYTF
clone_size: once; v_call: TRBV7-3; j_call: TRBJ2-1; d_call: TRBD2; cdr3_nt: TGTGCCAGCAGCTCGAACTCGGGGGGGCCGAGCTCCTACAATGAGCAGTTCTTC; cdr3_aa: CASSSNSGGPSSYNEQFF
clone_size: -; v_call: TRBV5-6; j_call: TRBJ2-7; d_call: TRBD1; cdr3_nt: TGTGCCAGCAGCTCGACAGGGGCCCACGAGCAGTACTTC; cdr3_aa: CASSSTGAHEQYF
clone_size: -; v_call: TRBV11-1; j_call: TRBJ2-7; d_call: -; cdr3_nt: TGTGCCAGCAGCTTAAACCCCGCGGTATCGAACGAGCAGTACTTC; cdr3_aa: CASSLNPAVSNEQYF
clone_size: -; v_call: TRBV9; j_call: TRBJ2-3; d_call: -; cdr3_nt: TGTGCCAGCAGACCAGACGGGGGTCTGGGCCGCGATACGCAGTATTTT; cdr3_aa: CASRPDGGLGRDTQYF
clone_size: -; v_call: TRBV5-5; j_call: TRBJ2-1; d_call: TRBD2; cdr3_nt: TGTGCCAGCAGCTCTAGCGGGGGGGCGGGCGAGCAGTTCTTC; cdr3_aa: CASSSSGGAGEQFF
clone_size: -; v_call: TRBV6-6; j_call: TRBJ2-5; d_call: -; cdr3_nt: TGTGCCAGCAGTTATCTCGCAGGGAAAGAGACCCAGTACTTC; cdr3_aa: CASSYLAGKETQYF
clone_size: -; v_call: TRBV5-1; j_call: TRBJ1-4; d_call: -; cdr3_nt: TGCGCCAGCAGCTTAGGGGAACGAGAAAAACTGTTTTTT; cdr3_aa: CASSLGEREKLFF
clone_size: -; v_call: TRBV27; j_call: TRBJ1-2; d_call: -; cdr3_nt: TGTGCCAGCAGTTTAGACACCAGGGGTGGCTACACCTTC; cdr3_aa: CASSLDTRGGYTF
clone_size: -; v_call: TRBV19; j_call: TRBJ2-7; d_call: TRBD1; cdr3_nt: TGTGCCAGTAGTATCATCACCGGGACAGGGGTTTACGAGCAGTACTTC; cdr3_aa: CASSIITGTGVYEQYF
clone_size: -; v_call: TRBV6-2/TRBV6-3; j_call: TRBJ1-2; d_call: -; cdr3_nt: TGTGCCAGCAGTTACTCGGGGAGGGCTGGCTACACCTTC; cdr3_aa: CASSYSGRAGYTF
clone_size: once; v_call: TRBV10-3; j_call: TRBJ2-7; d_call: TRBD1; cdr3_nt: TGTGCCATCACCTCGGGACAGGACTACGAGCAGTACTTC; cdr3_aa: CAITSGQDYEQYF
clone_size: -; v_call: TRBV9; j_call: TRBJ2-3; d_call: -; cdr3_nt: TGTGCCAGCAGCGTAAATCCTGATACGCAGTATTTT; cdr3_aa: CASSVNPDTQYF
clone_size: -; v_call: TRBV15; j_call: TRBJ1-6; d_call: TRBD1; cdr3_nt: TGTGCCACCAGCAGAGGGACAGGGGTTGATAATTCACCCCTCCACTTT; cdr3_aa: CATSRGTGVDNSPLHF
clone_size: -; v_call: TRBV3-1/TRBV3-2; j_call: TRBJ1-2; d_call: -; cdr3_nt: TGTGCCAGCAGCTCTCGGACGGAGGCCTATGGCTACACCTTC; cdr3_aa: CASSSRTEAYGYTF
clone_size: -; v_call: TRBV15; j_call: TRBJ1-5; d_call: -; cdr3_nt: TGTGCCACCTCGGTAGTTCATAGCAATCAGCCCCAGCATTTT; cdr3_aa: CATSVVHSNQPQHF
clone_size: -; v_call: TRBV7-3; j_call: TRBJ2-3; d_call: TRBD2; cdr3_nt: TGTGCCAGCAGCTTAATGACCGCCGCGGGGGGGCAAAATACGCAGTATTTT; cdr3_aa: CASSLMTAAGGQNTQYF
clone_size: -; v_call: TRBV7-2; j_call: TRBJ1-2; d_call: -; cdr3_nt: TGTGCCAGCAGCTTAGATCCGGGAGTGGGTGGCTACACCTTC; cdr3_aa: CASSLDPGVGGYTF
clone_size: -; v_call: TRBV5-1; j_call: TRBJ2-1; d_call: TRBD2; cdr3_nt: TGCGCCAGCAGCTTGGGCGGGGGGGGTTACAATGAGCAGTTCTTC; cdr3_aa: CASSLGGGGYNEQFF
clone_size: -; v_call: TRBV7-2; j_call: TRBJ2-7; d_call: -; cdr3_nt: TGTGCCAGCCGAGGGGGCTCCTACGAGCAGTACTTC; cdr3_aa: CASRGGSYEQYF
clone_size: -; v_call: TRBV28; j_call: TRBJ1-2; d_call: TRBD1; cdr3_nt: TGTGCCAGCAGCTCGGGACAGGGGAGAGGCTATGGCTACACCTTC; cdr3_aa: CASSSGQGRGYGYTF
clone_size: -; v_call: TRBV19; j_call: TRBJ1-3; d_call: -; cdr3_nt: TGTGCCACCCTAGATCCGACGTCTGGAAACACCATATATTTT; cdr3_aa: CATLDPTSGNTIYF
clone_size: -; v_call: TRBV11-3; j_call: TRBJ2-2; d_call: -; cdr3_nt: TGTGCCAGCTCCACACCGAACACCGGGGAGCTGTTTTTT; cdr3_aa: CASSTPNTGELFF
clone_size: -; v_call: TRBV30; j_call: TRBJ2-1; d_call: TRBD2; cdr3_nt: TGTGCCTGGAGTCCACTAGCGGGCCATGAGCAGTTCTTC; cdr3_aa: CAWSPLAGHEQFF
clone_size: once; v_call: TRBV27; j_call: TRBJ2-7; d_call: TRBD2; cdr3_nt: TGTGCCAGCAGTGCTGAAACACCTCAGGGTAGCGGGGCGAGTTATCAGTACTTC; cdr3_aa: CASSAETPQGSGASYQYF
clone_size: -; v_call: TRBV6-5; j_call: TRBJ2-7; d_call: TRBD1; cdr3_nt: TGTGCCGTACTACCCAACAGGGGTTCCTACGAGCAGTACTTC; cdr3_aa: CAVLPNRGSYEQYF
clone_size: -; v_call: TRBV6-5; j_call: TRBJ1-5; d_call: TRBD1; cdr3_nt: TGTGCCAGCAGGGTACCGGGACAGGGGAACCAGCCCCAGCATTTT; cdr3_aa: CASRVPGQGNQPQHF
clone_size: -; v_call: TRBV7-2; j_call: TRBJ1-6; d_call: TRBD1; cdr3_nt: TGTGCCAGCAGGGTCTGGGCAGGGGGCTATAATTCACCCCTCCACTTT; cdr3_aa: CASRVWAGGYNSPLHF
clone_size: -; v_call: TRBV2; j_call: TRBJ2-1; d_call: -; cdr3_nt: TGTGCCAGCAGTGAATACTGGTCCCCCGGGCCAGGGAATCTCTTC; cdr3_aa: CASSEYWSPGPGNLF
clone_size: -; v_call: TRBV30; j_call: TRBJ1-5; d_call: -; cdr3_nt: TGTGCCTGGAAGGGAGGGGAGGGTTATGGCAATCAGCCCCAGCATTTT; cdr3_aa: CAWKGGEGYGNQPQHF
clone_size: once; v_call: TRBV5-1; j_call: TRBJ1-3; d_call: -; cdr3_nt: TGCGCCAGCAGCTTGGGGCAGGGGAAGGTCGCTGGAAACACCATATATTTT; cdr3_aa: CASSLGQGKVAGNTIYF
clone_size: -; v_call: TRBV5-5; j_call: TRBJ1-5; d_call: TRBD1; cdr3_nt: TGTGCCAGCAGCTCGGGACAGCTCAATCAGCCCCAGCATTTT; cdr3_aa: CASSSGQLNQPQHF
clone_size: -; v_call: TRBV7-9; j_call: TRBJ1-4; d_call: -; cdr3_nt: TGTGCCAGCAGCTTAGACCGGGGAGGTGAAAAACTGTTTTTT; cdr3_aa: CASSLDRGGEKLFF
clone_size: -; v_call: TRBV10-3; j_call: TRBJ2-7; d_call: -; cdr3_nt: TGTGCCAGCAAACAGGGCTACGAGCAGTACTTC; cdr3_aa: CASKQGYEQYF
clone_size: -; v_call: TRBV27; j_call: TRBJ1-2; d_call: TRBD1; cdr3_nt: TGTGCCAGCAGTTTATCTTGGACAGGGGGCGTTACAGGCTATGGCTACACCTTC; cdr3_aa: CASSLSWTGGVTGYGYTF
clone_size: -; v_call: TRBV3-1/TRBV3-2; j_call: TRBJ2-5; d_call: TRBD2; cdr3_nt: TGTGCCAGCAGCCCGGGAGGGAGCCTTGGGGAGACCCAGTACTTC; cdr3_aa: CASSPGGSLGETQYF
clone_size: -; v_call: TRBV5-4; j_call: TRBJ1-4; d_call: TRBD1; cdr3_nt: TGTGCCAGCAGCTCGGCAGGGGGCCGTGAAAAACTGTTTTTT; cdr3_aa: CASSSAGGREKLFF
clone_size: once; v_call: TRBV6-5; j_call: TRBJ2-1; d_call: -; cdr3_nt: TGTGCCAGCCGCGGGGGCCCCAGCTCCTACAATGAGCAGTTCTTC; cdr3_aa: CASRGGPSSYNEQFF
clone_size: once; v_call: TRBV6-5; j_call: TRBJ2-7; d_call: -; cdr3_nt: TGTGCCAGCAGTTTGCTTCAGGGGCCCACCTACGAGCAGTACTTC; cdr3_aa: CASSLLQGPTYEQYF
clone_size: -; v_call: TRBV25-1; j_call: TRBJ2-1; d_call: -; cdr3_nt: TGTGCCAGCACCCTATATGGTGAGCAGTTCTTC; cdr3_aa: CASTLYGEQFF
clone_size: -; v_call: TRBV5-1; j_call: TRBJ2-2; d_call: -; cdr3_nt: TGCGCCAGCAGCTCGAGATTAGCGGACACCGGGGAGCTGTTTTTT; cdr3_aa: CASSSRLADTGELFF
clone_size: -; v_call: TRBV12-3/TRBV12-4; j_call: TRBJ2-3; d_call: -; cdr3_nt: TGTGCCAGCAGTCGGACAGTAACAGATACGCAGTATTTT; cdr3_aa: CASSRTVTDTQYF
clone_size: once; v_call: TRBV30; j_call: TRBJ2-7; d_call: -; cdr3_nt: TGTGCCTGGAGTGTACAGTCGGGGTATGAGCAGTACTTC; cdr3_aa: CAWSVQSGYEQYF
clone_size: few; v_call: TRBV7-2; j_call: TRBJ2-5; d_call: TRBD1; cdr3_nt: TGTGCCAGCAGCTTAATCCCAGACAGGGGCAGGGAGACCCAGTACTTC; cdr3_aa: CASSLIPDRGRETQYF
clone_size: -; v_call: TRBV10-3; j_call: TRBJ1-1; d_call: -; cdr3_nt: TGTGCCATCAAAGCCGCCTTGGGGGGGAACACTGAAGCTTTCTTT; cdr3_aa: CAIKAALGGNTEAFF
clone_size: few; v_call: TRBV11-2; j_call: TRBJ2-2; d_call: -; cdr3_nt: TGTGCCAGCAGCTTAGATACGAACACCGGGGAGCTGTTTTTT; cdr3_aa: CASSLDTNTGELFF
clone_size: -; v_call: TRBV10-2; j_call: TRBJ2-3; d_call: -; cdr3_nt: TGCGCCAGCCTGAGGGGGAGCACAGATACGCAGTATTTT; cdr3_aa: CASLRGSTDTQYF